Listed below are T cell receptor beta chains from one sample, sequenced in a study of beta chain features in type 1 diabetes. Using immunoSEQ multiplex PCR, the repertoire was profiled, and TCRdb retains in-frame clones only, with some absent. This sample has roughly 730,000 clones, with 13% found just once. Input material: naive CD4+ T cells from blood. The receptors shown here come from a man aged 18-30 years with type 1 diabetes. The CDR3 runs from the conserved cysteine through the conserved F or W. Each record gives: J gene, CDR3 length, D gene, clone size, V gene, CDR3 DNA, CDR3 protein. The D gene is left open where the match is weak. Size is omitted from some rows. Given values are once, few, many or a class for expanded clones.

>TRBJ1-2|13|-|-|TRBV28
TGTGCCAGCAGTTACACGAGGGTGGATGGCTACACCTTC
CASSYTRVDGYTF
>TRBJ1-6|15|-|few|TRBV25-1
TGTGCCAGCAGTGAAGTTTCGACAGACTATTCACCCCTCCACTTT
CASSEVSTDYSPLHF
>TRBJ2-5|14|-|-|TRBV7-7
TGTGCCAGCAGCTTGGGGGGGCCCCAAGAGACCCAGTACTTC
CASSLGGPQETQYF
>TRBJ2-5|16|TRBD1|few|TRBV10-3
TGTGCCATCAGTGAGTCCCCGGGACAGGGGAAAGAGACCCAGTACTTC
CAISESPGQGKETQYF
>TRBJ2-1|15|TRBD1|-|TRBV6-6
TGTGCCAGCAGCCGAGCAAGGGGGCCCTACAATGAGCAGTTCTTC
CASSRARGPYNEQFF
>TRBJ1-3|16|-|-|TRBV9
TGTGCCAGCAGCGGAGAGGTAATCTGGAGTGGAAACACCATATATTTT
CASSGEVIWSGNTIYF
>TRBJ2-1|15|TRBD1|few|TRBV15
TGTGCCACCAGCAGGGACAGGGGCTCCTACAATGAGCAGTTCTTC
CATSRDRGSYNEQFF
>TRBJ1-4|10|-|few|TRBV20-1
TGCAGTGCTGAAAATGAAAAACTGTTTTTT
CSAENEKLFF
>TRBJ1-2|13|-|-|TRBV10-3
TGTGCCCTTTCATCAGGGACCGGCTATGGCTACACCTTC
CALSSGTGYGYTF
>TRBJ2-1|15|-|-|TRBV13
TGTGCCAGCAGCTTTGGATCAGGCTCCTACAATGAGCAGTTCTTC
CASSFGSGSYNEQFF
>TRBJ2-4|14|-|-|TRBV5-1
TGCGCCAGCAGCCCGGGACTAGCCAAAAACATTCAGTACTTC
CASSPGLAKNIQYF
>TRBJ2-7|14|TRBD1|few|TRBV19
TGTGCCAGTAGGCAGGGGGTCGACTCCTACGAGCAGTACTTC
CASRQGVDSYEQYF
>TRBJ1-2|17|TRBD1|-|TRBV28
TGTGCCAGCAGTTTTCCAACCACCGGGACAGGAAACTATGGCTACACCTTC
CASSFPTTGTGNYGYTF
>TRBJ1-5|12|-|-|TRBV29-1
TGCAGCGTGGTAAAGGAGGGTCAGCCCCAGCATTTT
CSVVKEGQPQHF
>TRBJ1-1|15|-|-|TRBV2
TGTGCCAGCAGTGTTTTAGGGGTTCAGAACACTGAAGCTTTCTTT
CASSVLGVQNTEAFF
>TRBJ1-5|16|-|few|TRBV30
TGTGCCTGGAGTGTAGCGGGGGGCTATAGCAATCAGCCCCAGCATTTT
CAWSVAGGYSNQPQHF
>TRBJ2-5|13|-|-|TRBV14
TGTGCCAGCAGCCAAGGAGGGTGGGAGACCCAGTACTTC
CASSQGGWETQYF
>TRBJ1-6|16|-|-|TRBV7-9
TGTGCCAGCAGCCCAACAATACAGGGAGGAGAATCACCCCTCCACTTT
CASSPTIQGGESPLHF
>TRBJ2-3|13|-|few|TRBV7-2
TGTGCCAGCAGCCTCGAGCCATCCCAGCCGCAGTATTTT
CASSLEPSQPQYF
>TRBJ2-2|14|-|few|TRBV6-5
TGTGCCAGCAGGACAGGAGTACACACCGGGGAGCTGTTTTTT
CASRTGVHTGELFF
>TRBJ1-1|14|-|-|TRBV25-1
TGTGCCAGCAGTGAAGATAAGGGGAACACTGAAGCTTTCTTT
CASSEDKGNTEAFF
>TRBJ2-3|15|-|-|TRBV19
TGTGCCAGTACCGCCGGGACAACGCTCACAGATACGCAGTATTTT
CASTAGTTLTDTQYF
>TRBJ2-7|13|-|few|TRBV5-6
TGTGCCAGCCGGGGGGCAGTTACCTACGAGCAGTACTTC
CASRGAVTYEQYF